Following are 30 T cell receptor beta chains from one sample sequenced in a study of cytomegalovirus exposure and HLA in healthy donors. The protocol was immunoSEQ multiplex PCR, while the TCRdb copy is restricted to in-frame clones and leaves out a portion. The sample holds about 130,000 clones; approximately 89% are singletons and the top ten take 0.95% to 1.3%. Sequencing input: PBMCs. These receptors were collected from a woman aged 18-30 years in good health and CMV-seronegative.

The rearrangement uses TRBV7-9 and TRBJ2-7; 7 bases agree with TRBD1. CDR1 and CDR2 from the germline V gene are SEHNR and FQNEAQ (reference sequence). Trimming removed 5 bases from V and 4 bases from J; junction bases left unmatched: 14. The CDR3 is made up of 16 amino acids. The CDR3 nucleotides read TGTGCCAGCAGCGTACAGAAATCCGGGACAGCTTACGAGCAGTACTTC. Residues: CASSVQKSGTAYEQYF.

The chain couples TRBV15 to TRBJ2-2; a weak D match, TRBD2 (6 bases). CDR1 LNHNV and CDR2 YYDKDF come from the germline V gene (reference sequence). The CDR3 is 15 residues long. V was clipped by 0 bases and J by 6 bases, with 11 bases between them. The DNA for the CDR3 is TGTGCCACCAGCAGAGATCGGGAGCTAGCCGGGGAGCTGTTTTTT. Residues: CATSRDRELAGELFF.

This chain joins TRBV28 and TRBJ2-2, with 7 bases that match TRBD2. V was pared by 2 bases and J by 4 bases, with 16 bases of the junction left unmatched. CDR3 length equals 19 residues. Germline lookup yields CDR1 MDHEN and CDR2 SYDVKM. The CDR3 nucleotides are TGTGCCAGCAGTTTAAGGAAATATCGGGGAGGGGCAAGCACCGGGGAGCTGTTTTTT. Protein product: CASSLRKYRGGASTGELFF.

The gene calls are TRBV4-2 and TRBJ1-2, with TRBD1 as a possible D gene (6 bases). Trimming cost V 1 base and J 8 bases, with 11 bases left between them. Germline V gene data show CDR1 as LGHNA and CDR2 as YNFKEQ. The CDR3 extends over 13 amino acids. CDR3 nucleotide sequence: TGTGCCAGCAGCCAAGTGGCAGGGGAAGGCTACACCTTC. Encoded protein: CASSQVAGEGYTF.

This rearrangement joins TRBV29-1 to TRBJ1-3, with D possibly TRBD1 on 5 matching bases. The CDR3 contains 15 residues. The germline gives CDR1 SQVTM, CDR2 ANQGSEA. V lost 5 bases, J lost 2 bases, and 16 bases lay in between. In DNA form, the CDR3 reads TGCAGCGTTAGTCAGGGATTCTCAGCTGGAAACACCATATATTTT. Its translation: CSVSQGFSAGNTIYF.

V and J are TRBV19 and TRBJ2-1; TRBD2 matches 8 bases. The germline CDR1 and CDR2 sequences are LNHDA and SQIVND (reference sequence). The CDR3 sequence is 16 residues long. J lost 8 bases, V lost 6 bases, and 15 bases had no gene match. The CDR3: CASSLLADLIIDEQFF. The DNA for the CDR3 is TGTGCCAGTAGCCTACTAGCGGACCTTATTATCGATGAGCAGTTCTTC. Based on the CDR3 plus reference TRBV19 and TRBJ2-1, the full variable domain is DGGITQSPKYLFRKEGQNVTLSCEQNLNHDAMYWYRQDPGQGLRLIYYSQIVNDFQKGDIAEGYSVSREKKESFPLTVTSAQKNPTAFYLCASSLLADLIIDEQFFGPGTRLTVL.

This clone came up once. The rearrangement uses TRBV28 and TRBJ1-2; D is perhaps TRBD1 (6 bases). The V gene's germline CDR1 is MDHEN and CDR2 SYDVKM. The V and J ends lost 5 bases and 4 bases respectively, with 11 bases between them. The length of the CDR3 is 13 residues. The CDR3 DNA sequence: TGTGCCAGCAGTCAACAGGGTACCTATGGCTACACCTTC. Translation: CASSQQGTYGYTF.

The chain links TRBV5-4 to TRBJ2-2; 7 bases agree with TRBD1. This CDR3 is built from 14 residues. Trimming took 4 bases from V and 7 from J; bases not matched to a gene: 7. Looked up from germline, CDR1 is SGHNT and CDR2 is YYREEE (reference sequence). For the CDR3, the DNA is TGTGCCAGCAGCGTTCGACAGGGATTCGGGGAGCTGTTTTTT. Translation gives CASSVRQGFGELFF.

Here the CDR3 reads CASSVDGGRAFEQYF. Written as DNA, the CDR3 is TGTGCCAGCAGCGTAGATGGCGGGAGGGCCTTCGAGCAGTACTTC. J is TRBJ2-7 and V is TRBV9; 9 bases map to TRBD2. The CDR3 runs to 15 residues. The V gene's germline CDR1 is SGDLS and CDR2 YYNGEE. J gave up 6 bases and V 0 bases, and 7 bases lay outside the gene matches.

This clone showed up just once. The V gene is TRBV28, the J gene TRBJ1-5; D perhaps matches TRBD1 (5 bases). This CDR3 has 15 amino acids. Trimming stripped 3 bases from V and 5 bases from J, with 14 bases between. Germline V CDR1 and CDR2: MDHEN, SYDVKM. The CDR3 spells CASSFSQGGHQPQHF. The CDR3 DNA is TGTGCCAGCAGTTTTTCGCAGGGAGGTCATCAGCCCCAGCATTTT.

This clone was seen a single time. The chain has TRBV30 and TRBJ2-7; 7 nucleotides match TRBD2. V was clipped by 3 bases and J by 10 bases; unmatched bases: 12. Per the germline V gene, CDR1 is GTSNPN and CDR2 is SVGIG (reference sequence). This CDR3 is built from 13 residues. CDR3 bases: TGTGCCTGGAGCGCGGGTCGAGGGAGGGATCAGTACTTC. This translates into CAWSAGRGRDQYF.

This chain's CDR3 is CASRSMNTEAFF. In DNA, the CDR3 is TGTGCCAGCAGATCTATGAACACTGAAGCTTTCTTT. The chain couples TRBV2 to TRBJ1-1; D remains ambiguous. This CDR3 has 12 residues. The V gene's germline CDR1 is SNHLY and CDR2 FYNNEI. V was cut by 6 bases and J by 0 bases, with 5 bases left in between.

The chain uses TRBV7-2 and TRBJ2-1; TRBD2 might be the D (6 bases). V lost 0 bases and J lost 6, with 18 bases in between. Per the germline V gene, CDR1 is SGHTA and CDR2 is FQGNSA. CDR3 length: 17 amino acids. The CDR3 here is CASSLAPLALGANEQFF. The CDR3 DNA reads as TGTGCCAGCAGCTTAGCCCCCCTAGCGCTGGGTGCCAATGAGCAGTTCTTC. Drawing the rest from reference TRBV7-2 and TRBJ2-1, the complete variable domain is GAGVSQSPSNKVTEKGKDVELRCDPISGHTALYWYRQSLGQGLEFLIYFQGNSAPDKSGLPSDRFSAERTGGSVSTLTIQRTQQEDSAVYLCASSLAPLALGANEQFFGPGTRLTVL.

This chain connects TRBV6-5 to TRBJ1-5, with a weak D call TRBD1 (5 bases). The V gene lost 2 bases and the J gene lost 1 base, with 6 bases spanning the gap. The CDR3 contains 14 residues. Germline values: CDR1 MNHEY, CDR2 SVGAGI. CDR3 DNA: TGTGCCAGCAGTTACGCAGGGAGCAATCAGCCCCAGCATTTT. Translation gives CASSYAGSNQPQHF.

CDR3 nucleotide sequence: TGTGCCTGGAGGGGGGGAAATAAATGGGTAAGAAACACTGAAGCTTTCTTT. Residues: CAWRGGNKWVRNTEAFF. The V and J genes are TRBV30 and TRBJ1-1; a weak D match, TRBD1 (5 bases). The CDR3 contains 17 residues. V was shortened by 3 bases and J by 2 bases, with 22 bases between the two germline ends. CDR1 and CDR2 (germline): GTSNPN, SVGIG (reference sequence).

Here the CDR3 DNA reads TGTGCCAGCAGTCCCCAGACAGGGGGGAGCGGCATTCAGTACTTC. Its protein product is CASSPQTGGSGIQYF. J is TRBJ2-4 and V is TRBV6-5, with 9 bases matching TRBD1. Unmatched junction bases numbered 11, after V lost 5 bases and J lost 9 bases. CDR3 length: 15 amino acids. From germline, CDR1 is MNHEY and CDR2 SVGAGI.

CDR3 nucleotide sequence: TGTGCCAGCAGCTTAGGTGGGGACAGGGTTAACTATGGCTACACCTTC. Translating gives CASSLGGDRVNYGYTF. V and J are TRBV7-9 and TRBJ1-2, with TRBD1 identical over 9 bases. The CDR3 runs 16 residues. Germline CDR1 is SEHNR and CDR2 is FQNEAQ (reference sequence). Trimming cost V 1 base and J 1 base; bases outside gene matches: 4.

V usage is TRBV2 and J usage is TRBJ1-1; 7 positions match TRBD1. Unmatched junction bases numbered 4, after V lost 5 bases and J lost 1 base. The CDR3 sequence is 14 residues long. The germline gives CDR1 SNHLY, CDR2 FYNNEI. In DNA, the CDR3 is TGTGCCAGCAGTAGCCGGGACAGGAACACTGAAGCTTTCTTT. This codes for CASSSRDRNTEAFF. The complete variable domain, with remaining parts taken from reference TRBV2 and TRBJ1-1, reads EPEVTQTPSHQVTQMGQEVILRCVPISNHLYFYWYRQILGQKVEFLVSFYNNEISEKSEIFDDQFSVERPDGSNFTLKIRSTKLEDSAMYFCASSSRDRNTEAFFGQGTRLTVV.

V gene TRBV20-1 combines with J gene TRBJ2-5, with unresolved D. The CDR3 loop spans 11 amino acids. The germline V gene encodes CDR1 DFQATT and CDR2 SNEGSKA (reference sequence). Trimming stripped 4 bases from V and 5 bases from J, with 8 bases between. This CDR3 is CSATLEETQYF. The CDR3 DNA reads TGCAGTGCTACCCTGGAGGAGACCCAGTACTTC.

J is TRBJ2-7 and V is TRBV11-2, with D hard to call. CDR1 is SGHAT, CDR2 FQNNGV, per germline. V lost 0 bases to trimming and J lost 0 bases, with 6 bases between them. The CDR3 is made up of 14 amino acids. DNA for the CDR3: TGTGCCAGCAGCTTAGAGGTGAGCTCCTACGAGCAGTACTTC. Translated, it gives CASSLEVSSYEQYF.

This clone appeared a few times. The chain links TRBV21-1 to TRBJ2-1; TRBD2, the table's D call, lacks a check against the DNA. TRBV21-1 is a pseudogene. The CDR3 runs 16 residues. The CDR3 DNA is TGTGCCAGCAGAGGATGGCGCGGGGTAAACTACAATGAGCAGTTCTTC. This codes for CASRGWRGVNYNEQFF.

The chain employs TRBV18 and TRBJ2-3; 7 bases are a match to TRBD2. V lost 2 bases, J lost 8 bases, and 7 bases stayed unmatched. The CDR3 runs 14 residues. Germline-derived CDR1 and CDR2 are KGHSH and LQKENI. The CDR3 coding sequence is TGTGCCAGCTCACCAAGAGCGGGAAAGGGTACGCAGTATTTT. Its translation: CASSPRAGKGTQYF.

This rearrangement joins TRBV30 to TRBJ1-6; D is uncertain. Per the germline V gene, CDR1 is GTSNPN and CDR2 is SVGIG (reference sequence). Deletions cut 3 bases from V and 12 bases from J, with 18 bases between. The CDR3 is 14 amino acids. This CDR3 reads CAWSLGQGSGPLHF. The DNA of the CDR3 is TGTGCCTGGAGCCTAGGTCAAGGGAGCGGACCCCTCCACTTT. Together with reference TRBV30 and TRBJ1-6, the CDR3 gives the full variable domain: SQTIHQWPATLVQPVGSPLSLECTVEGTSNPNLYWYRQAAGRGLQLLFYSVGIGQISSEVPQNLSASRPQDRQFILSSKKLLLSDSGFYLCAWSLGQGSGPLHFGNGTRLTVT.

This clone was detected only a few times. This sequence joins TRBV28 and TRBJ2-2; D not resolved. V lost 5 bases and J lost 5, with 6 bases in between. This CDR3 region has 12 residues. CDR1 MDHEN and CDR2 SYDVKM come from the germline V gene. As DNA, the CDR3 is TGTGCCAGCAGTACTTGGACCGGGGAGCTGTTTTTT. This encodes CASSTWTGELFF.

V and J are TRBV15 and TRBJ1-4, with 9 bases identical to TRBD1. The trim removed 2 bases at V and 8 bases at J, leaving 3 bases unmatched. The CDR3 is 14 amino acids. CDR1 is LNHNV and CDR2 is YYDKDF in the germline V gene (reference sequence). The CDR3 coding sequence is TGTGCCACCAGCAGAAAGGGGACAGGGGAAAAACTGTTTTTT. It codes for CATSRKGTGEKLFF.

The chain recombines TRBV5-1 with TRBJ2-1; D is perhaps TRBD1 (6 bases). The ends were cut back, 3 bases at V and 8 bases at J, with 15 bases in the middle. Looked up from germline, CDR1 is SGHRS and CDR2 is YFSETQ. The CDR3 consists of 14 residues. Here the CDR3 reads CASSSQTGADEQFF. The CDR3 region has the DNA TGCGCCAGCAGCTCCCAGACAGGCGCAGATGAGCAGTTCTTC.

The rearrangement uses TRBV18 and TRBJ1-1; 7 bases map to TRBD1. Germline CDR1 and CDR2: KGHSH and LQKENI. With 6 bases clipped from V and 4 bases from J, the junction kept 2 bases outside the gene matches. CDR3 length equals 12 residues. The chain's CDR3 is CASSDRVTEAFF. The CDR3 DNA reads TGTGCCAGCTCCGACAGGGTCACTGAAGCTTTCTTT.

The rearrangement joins TRBV2 to TRBJ1-1; D is perhaps TRBD1 (6 bases). There are 14 residues in the CDR3. The V end was cut by 6 bases, the J end by 5 bases, with 16 bases between. From germline, CDR1 is SNHLY and CDR2 FYNNEI. In DNA, the CDR3 is TGTGCCAGCAGGGGGGACGGGGGGCGGACTGAAGCTTTCTTT. This gives the protein CASRGDGGRTEAFF.

The gene calls are TRBV28 and TRBJ1-2; 9 nucleotides agree with TRBD1. J was trimmed by 7 bases and V by 6 bases; bases with no gene match: 12. The CDR3 sequence is 15 residues long. Germline V gene lookup returns CDR1 MDHEN and CDR2 SYDVKM. The CDR3 reads CASSDRGGRTRGYTF. CDR3 in DNA: TGTGCCAGCAGCGACAGGGGGGGGAGAACACGTGGCTACACCTTC.

The chain has TRBV30 and TRBJ1-5; D may be TRBD1 (5 bases). This CDR3 is 16 amino acids long. Germline V gives CDR1 GTSNPN, CDR2 SVGIG (reference sequence). Trimming removed 3 bases at V and 0 bases at J, with 15 bases between. Here the CDR3 reads CAWRAGGGISNQPQHF. The DNA of the CDR3 is TGTGCCTGGAGGGCCGGGGGGGGGATTAGCAATCAGCCCCAGCATTTT.